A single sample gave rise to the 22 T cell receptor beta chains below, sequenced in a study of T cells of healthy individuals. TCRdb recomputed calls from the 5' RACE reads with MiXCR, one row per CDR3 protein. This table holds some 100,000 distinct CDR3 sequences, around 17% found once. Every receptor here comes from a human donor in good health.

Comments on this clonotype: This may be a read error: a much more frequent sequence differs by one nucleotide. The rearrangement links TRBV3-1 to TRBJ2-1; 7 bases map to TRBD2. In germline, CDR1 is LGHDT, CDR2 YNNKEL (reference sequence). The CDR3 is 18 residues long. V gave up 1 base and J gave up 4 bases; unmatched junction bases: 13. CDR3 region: CASSQGRRAGILYNEQFF. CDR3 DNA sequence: TGTGCCAGCAGCCAAGGTCGGAGAGCGGGAATACTTTACAATGAGCAGTTCTTC.

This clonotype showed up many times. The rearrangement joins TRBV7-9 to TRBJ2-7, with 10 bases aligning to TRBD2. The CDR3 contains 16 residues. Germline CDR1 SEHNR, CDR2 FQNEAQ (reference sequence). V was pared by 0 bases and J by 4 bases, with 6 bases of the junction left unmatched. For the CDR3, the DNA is TGTGCCAGCAGCTTAGCGGAGACTAGCGGGCTATACGAGCAGTACTTC. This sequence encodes CASSLAETSGLYEQYF.

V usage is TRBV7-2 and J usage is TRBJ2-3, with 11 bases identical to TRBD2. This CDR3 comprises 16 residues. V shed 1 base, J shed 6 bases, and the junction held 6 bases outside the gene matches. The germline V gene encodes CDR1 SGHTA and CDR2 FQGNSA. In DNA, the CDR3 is TGTGCCAGCAGCTTAGGACTAGCGGGACGTGGGGATACGCAGTATTTT. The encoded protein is CASSLGLAGRGDTQYF.

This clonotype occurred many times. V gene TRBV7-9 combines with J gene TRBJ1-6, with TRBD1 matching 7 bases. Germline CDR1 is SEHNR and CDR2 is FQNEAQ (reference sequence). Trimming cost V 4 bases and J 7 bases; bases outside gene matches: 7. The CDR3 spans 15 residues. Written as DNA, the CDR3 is TGTGCCAGCAGCTCGGGACAGCTCCAGAATTCACCCCTCCACTTT. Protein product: CASSSGQLQNSPLHF.

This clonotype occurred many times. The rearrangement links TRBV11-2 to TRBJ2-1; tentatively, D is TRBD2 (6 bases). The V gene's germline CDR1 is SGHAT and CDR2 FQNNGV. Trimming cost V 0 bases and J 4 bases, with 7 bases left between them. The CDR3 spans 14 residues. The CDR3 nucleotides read TGTGCCAGCAGCTTAGATCGGGGGTACAATGAGCAGTTCTTC. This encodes CASSLDRGYNEQFF. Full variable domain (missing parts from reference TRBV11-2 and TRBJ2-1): EAGVAQSPRYKIIEKRQSVAFWCNPISGHATLYWYQQILGQGPKLLIQFQNNGVVDDSQLPKDRFSAERLKGVDSTLKIQPAKLEDSAVYLCASSLDRGYNEQFFGPGTRLTVL.

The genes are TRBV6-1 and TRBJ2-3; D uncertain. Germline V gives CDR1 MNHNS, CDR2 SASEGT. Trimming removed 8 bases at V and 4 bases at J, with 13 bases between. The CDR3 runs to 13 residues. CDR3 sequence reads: CASYNRAPDTQYF. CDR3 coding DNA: TGTGCCAGCTATAACCGAGCCCCAGATACGCAGTATTTT.

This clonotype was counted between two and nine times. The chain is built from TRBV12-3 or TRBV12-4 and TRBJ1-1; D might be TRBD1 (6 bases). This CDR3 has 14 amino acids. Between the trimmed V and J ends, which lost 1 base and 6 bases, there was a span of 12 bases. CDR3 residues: CASSLDRVFAEAFF. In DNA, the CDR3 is TGTGCCAGCAGTTTAGACAGGGTTTTCGCTGAAGCTTTCTTT.

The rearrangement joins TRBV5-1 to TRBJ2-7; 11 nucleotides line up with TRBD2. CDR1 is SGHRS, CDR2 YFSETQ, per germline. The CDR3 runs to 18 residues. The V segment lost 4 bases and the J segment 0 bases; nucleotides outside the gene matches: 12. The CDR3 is CASSPLAGAAFSSYEQYF. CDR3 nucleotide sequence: TGCGCCAGCAGCCCACTAGCGGGGGCCGCTTTTAGCTCCTACGAGCAGTACTTC.

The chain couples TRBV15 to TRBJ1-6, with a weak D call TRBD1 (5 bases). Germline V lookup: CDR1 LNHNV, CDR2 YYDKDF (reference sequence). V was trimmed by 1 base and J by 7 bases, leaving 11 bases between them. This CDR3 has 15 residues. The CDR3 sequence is CATSRGGGGNSPLHF. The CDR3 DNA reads TGTGCCACCAGCAGAGGGGGCGGAGGGAATTCACCCCTCCACTTT.

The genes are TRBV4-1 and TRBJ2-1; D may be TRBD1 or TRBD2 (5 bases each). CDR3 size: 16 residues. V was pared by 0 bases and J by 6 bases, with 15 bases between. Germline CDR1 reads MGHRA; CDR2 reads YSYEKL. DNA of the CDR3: TGCGCCAGCAGCCAAGATTGGGACCAACCCCCCAATGAGCAGTTCTTC. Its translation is CASSQDWDQPPNEQFF.

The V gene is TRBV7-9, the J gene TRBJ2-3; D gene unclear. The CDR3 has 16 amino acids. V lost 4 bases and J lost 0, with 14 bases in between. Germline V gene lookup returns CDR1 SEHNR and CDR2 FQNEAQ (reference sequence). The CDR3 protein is CASSSSVFTSTDTQYF. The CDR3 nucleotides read TGTGCCAGCAGCTCGTCAGTCTTTACTAGCACAGATACGCAGTATTTT.

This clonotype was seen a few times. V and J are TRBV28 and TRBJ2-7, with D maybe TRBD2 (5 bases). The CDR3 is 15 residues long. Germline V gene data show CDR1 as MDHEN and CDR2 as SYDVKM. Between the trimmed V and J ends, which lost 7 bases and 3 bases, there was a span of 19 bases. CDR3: CASNPPGTSLYEQYF. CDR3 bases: TGTGCCAGCAATCCTCCGGGAACATCCCTCTACGAGCAGTACTTC.

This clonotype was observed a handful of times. CDR3 amino acids: CASSFSQRGSTDTQYF. The CDR3 DNA is TGTGCCAGCAGTTTCAGTCAGCGTGGGTCCACAGATACGCAGTATTTT. The genes are TRBV12-3 or TRBV12-4 and TRBJ2-3; D uncertain. This CDR3 region has 16 residues. V was clipped by 3 bases and J by 2 bases, with 15 bases between them.

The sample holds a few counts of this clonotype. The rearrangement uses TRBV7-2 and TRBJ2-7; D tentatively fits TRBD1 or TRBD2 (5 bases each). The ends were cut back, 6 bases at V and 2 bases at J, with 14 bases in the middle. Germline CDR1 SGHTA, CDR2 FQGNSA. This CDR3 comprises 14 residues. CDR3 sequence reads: CASSKGRLTYEQYF. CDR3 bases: TGTGCCAGCAGTAAGGGACGGCTCACCTACGAGCAGTACTTC.

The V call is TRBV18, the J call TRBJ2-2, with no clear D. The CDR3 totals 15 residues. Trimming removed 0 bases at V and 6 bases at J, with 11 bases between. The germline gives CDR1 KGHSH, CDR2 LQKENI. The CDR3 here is CASSPPAQASGELFF. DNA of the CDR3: TGTGCCAGCTCACCACCGGCCCAGGCGTCCGGGGAGCTGTTTTTT.

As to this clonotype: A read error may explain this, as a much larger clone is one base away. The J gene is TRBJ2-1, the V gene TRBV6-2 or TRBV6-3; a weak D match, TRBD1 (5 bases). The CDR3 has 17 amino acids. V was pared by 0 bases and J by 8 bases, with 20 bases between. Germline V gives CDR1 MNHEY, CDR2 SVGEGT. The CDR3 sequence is CASSYSSRALNPHEQFF. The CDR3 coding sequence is TGTGCCAGCAGTTACTCCTCCAGGGCACTTAACCCCCATGAGCAGTTCTTC.

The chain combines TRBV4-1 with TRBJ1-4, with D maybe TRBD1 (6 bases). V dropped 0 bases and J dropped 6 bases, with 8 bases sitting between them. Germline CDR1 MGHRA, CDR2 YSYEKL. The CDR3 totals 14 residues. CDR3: CASSQERGDEKLFF. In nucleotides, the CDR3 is TGCGCCAGCAGCCAAGAGAGGGGGGATGAAAAACTGTTTTTT.

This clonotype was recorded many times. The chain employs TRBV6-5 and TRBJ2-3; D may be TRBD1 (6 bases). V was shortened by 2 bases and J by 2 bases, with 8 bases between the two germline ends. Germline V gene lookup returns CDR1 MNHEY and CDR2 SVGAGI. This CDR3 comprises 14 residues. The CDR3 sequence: CASSYGGPTDTQYF. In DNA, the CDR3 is TGTGCCAGCAGTTACGGGGGCCCCACAGATACGCAGTATTTT.

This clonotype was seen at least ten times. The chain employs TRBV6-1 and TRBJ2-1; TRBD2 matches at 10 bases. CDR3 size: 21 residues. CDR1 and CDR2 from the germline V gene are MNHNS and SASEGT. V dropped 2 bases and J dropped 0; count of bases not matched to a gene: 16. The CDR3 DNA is TGTGCCAGCAGTGAAAAGGGGTGGGCTAGCGGGAGTGTGATCTCCTACAATGAGCAGTTCTTC. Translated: CASSEKGWASGSVISYNEQFF.

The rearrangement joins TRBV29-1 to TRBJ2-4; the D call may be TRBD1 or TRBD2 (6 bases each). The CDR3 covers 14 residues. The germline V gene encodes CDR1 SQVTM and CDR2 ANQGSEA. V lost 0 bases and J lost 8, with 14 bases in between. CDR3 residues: CSVEDPGAGDIQYF. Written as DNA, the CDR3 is TGCAGCGTTGAAGATCCGGGGGCAGGAGACATTCAGTACTTC.

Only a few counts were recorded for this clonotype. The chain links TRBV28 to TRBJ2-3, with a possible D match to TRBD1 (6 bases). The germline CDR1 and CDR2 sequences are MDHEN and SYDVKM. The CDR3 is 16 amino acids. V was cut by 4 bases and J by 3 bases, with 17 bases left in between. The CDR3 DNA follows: TGTGCCAGCAGTTCCTCCTCCGGGACACAAACAGATACGCAGTATTTT. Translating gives CASSSSSGTQTDTQYF.

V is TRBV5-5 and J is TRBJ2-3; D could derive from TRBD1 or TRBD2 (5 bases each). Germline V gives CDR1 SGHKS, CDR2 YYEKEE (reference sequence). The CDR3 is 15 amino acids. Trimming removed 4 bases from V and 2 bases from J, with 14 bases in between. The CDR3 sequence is CASSPGTLTTDTQYF. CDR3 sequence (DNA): TGTGCCAGCAGCCCCGGGACCCTTACCACAGATACGCAGTATTTT. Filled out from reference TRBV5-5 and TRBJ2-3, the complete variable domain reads DAGVTQSPTHLIKTRGQQVTLRCSPISGHKSVSWYQQVLGQGPQFIFQYYEKEERGRGNFPDRFSARQFPNYSSELNVNALLLGDSALYLCASSPGTLTTDTQYFGPGTRLTVL.